The 28 T cell receptor beta chains below come from one sample, sequenced in a study of cytomegalovirus exposure and HLA in healthy donors. PCR was performed using 60 Vbeta and 13 Jbeta primers. Here immunoSEQ multiplex PCR was the method, and the copy in TCRdb shows in-frame clones only, minus some. The top ten clones hold roughly 5.8% of a sample with about 180,000 clones, about 79% of them seen once. Material for sequencing was PBMCs. The source is a man in his forties or fifties in good health and CMV-seropositive.

The chain uses TRBV7-2 and TRBJ2-3, with D perhaps TRBD1 (6 bases). This CDR3 is built from 12 residues. Germline CDR1 and CDR2: SGHTA and FQGNSA. V lost 6 bases, J lost 12 bases, and 16 bases lay in between. The CDR3 reads CASSLTRGTQYF. In DNA, the CDR3 is TGTGCCAGCAGTCTTACTAGGGGGACCCAGTATTTT.

CDR3 nucleotides: TGCGCCAGCAGCTTGGCCAGTATGACAGACAGTCAGTACTTC. Translation gives CASSLASMTDSQYF. The chain is built from TRBV5-1 and TRBJ2-4; a weak D match, TRBD1 (5 bases). This CDR3 has 14 amino acids. Trimming shortened V by 0 bases and J by 12 bases, and 16 bases separated the two germline ends. Germline V gene sequence: CDR1 SGHRS, CDR2 YFSETQ.

The chain recombines TRBV6-5 with TRBJ2-1, with 9 bases matching TRBD2. CDR3 length: 16 amino acids. The junction had 10 bases not matched to a gene; V was cut back by 0 bases and J by 10 bases. The V gene's germline CDR1 is MNHEY and CDR2 SVGAGI. This CDR3 reads CASSYSSRGRVGEQFF. CDR3 nucleotide sequence: TGTGCCAGCAGTTACTCGAGTCGCGGGAGGGTGGGGGAGCAGTTCTTC.

This clone showed up just once. V and J are TRBV5-5 and TRBJ2-7; D is undetermined. This CDR3 spans 15 amino acids. Germline loops: CDR1 SGHKS, CDR2 YYEKEE (reference sequence). Trimming left V 2 bases short and J 0 bases short, with 12 bases between. The CDR3 DNA reads TGTGCCAGCAGCTTTCGACATGGTTACTCCTACGAGCAGTACTTC. As protein: CASSFRHGYSYEQYF.

This chain uses TRBV5-1 with TRBJ2-6; TRBD1 aligns across 7 bases. The CDR3 runs 19 residues. V lost 1 base and J lost 0; bases outside the gene matches: 10. From germline, CDR1 is SGHRS and CDR2 YFSETQ. CDR3 nucleotides: TGCGCCAGCAGCTTGTCCTCGGAAGGGGGCTTCTCTGGGGCCAACGTCCTGACTTTC. Translated: CASSLSSEGGFSGANVLTF.

The gene calls are TRBV6-1 and TRBJ2-5; TRBD1 matches 12 bases. Germline lookup yields CDR1 MNHNS and CDR2 SASEGT. This CDR3 has 15 residues. Germline trimming cut 6 bases from V and 4 bases from J; bases unmatched to any gene: 6. The CDR3 protein is CASRLGTGGVETQYF. Written as DNA, the CDR3 is TGTGCCAGCAGACTGGGGACAGGGGGCGTAGAGACCCAGTACTTC.

The chain links TRBV5-1 to TRBJ2-3; D unclear. Germline values: CDR1 SGHRS, CDR2 YFSETQ. V was clipped by 7 bases and J by 2 bases, with 17 bases between them. CDR3 length: 15 residues. As DNA, the CDR3 is TGCGCCAGCGTAGAGGCTGGCCGACTCACAGATACGCAGTATTTT. Translation gives CASVEAGRLTDTQYF.

The chain couples TRBV4-1 to TRBJ2-7; the D gene is possibly TRBD2 (6 bases). The CDR3 loop spans 16 amino acids. The V gene's germline CDR1 is MGHRA and CDR2 YSYEKL. Trimming took off 4 bases at V and 0 bases at J, with 16 bases between the two ends. CDR3 nucleotide sequence: TGCGCCAGCAGCCCGCCTTCGCCAGCGGGCTCCTACGAGCAGTACTTC. It yields the protein CASSPPSPAGSYEQYF.

This chain connects TRBV6-5 to TRBJ1-2; the match to TRBD1 covers 9 bases. Trimming removed 6 bases from V and 7 bases from J; junction bases left unmatched: 6. Looked up from germline, CDR1 is MNHEY and CDR2 is SVGAGI. The CDR3 extends over 13 amino acids. The CDR3 spells CASSPQGAGGYTF. The CDR3 DNA reads as TGTGCCAGCAGCCCACAGGGGGCTGGTGGCTACACCTTC.

This chain links TRBV5-1 with TRBJ2-2; a weak D match, TRBD2 (5 bases). Trimming left V 7 bases short and J 6 bases short, with 19 bases between. Germline V CDR1 and CDR2: SGHRS, YFSETQ. The CDR3 is made up of 15 amino acids. In DNA, the CDR3 is TGCGCCAGCCGGGCGGAGAGGACGGGGTCCGGGGAGCTGTTTTTT. Amino acid sequence: CASRAERTGSGELFF. Variable domain in full (rest from reference TRBV5-1 and TRBJ2-2): KAGVTQTPRYLIKTRGQQVTLSCSPISGHRSVSWYQQTPGQGLQFLFEYFSETQRNKGNFPGRFSGRQFSNSRSEMNVSTLELGDSALYLCASRAERTGSGELFFGEGSRLTVL.

The CDR3 nucleotides read TGTGCCAGCAGCTCATATCGGACAGGGGCCTACGAGCAGTACTTC. Translating gives CASSSYRTGAYEQYF. V usage is TRBV5-4 and J usage is TRBJ2-7; 9 positions agree with TRBD1. V lost 3 bases and J lost 2; bases outside the gene matches: 6. Germline V lookup: CDR1 SGHNT, CDR2 YYREEE (reference sequence). There are 15 residues in the CDR3.

The J gene is TRBJ2-1, the V gene TRBV10-3, with TRBD1 matching 10 bases. Losses at the gene ends were 0 bases for V and 7 bases for J; bases not matched to a gene: 3. Germline V lookup: CDR1 ENHRY, CDR2 SYGVKD. CDR3 size: 15 residues. CDR3 amino acids: CAISESLDRGNEQFF. The CDR3 DNA is TGTGCCATCAGTGAGTCTCTGGACAGGGGGAATGAGCAGTTCTTC.

V and J are TRBV7-9 and TRBJ2-7; the D gene is possibly TRBD1 (6 bases). V was cut by 2 bases and J by 3 bases, with 14 bases left in between. CDR1 is SEHNR and CDR2 is FQNEAQ in the germline V gene (reference sequence). CDR3 length equals 15 residues. CDR3 sequence: CASSLSNRVGYEQYF. For the CDR3, the DNA is TGTGCCAGCAGCTTAAGTAACAGGGTGGGCTACGAGCAGTACTTC. The entire variable domain, with the rest obtained from reference TRBV7-9 and TRBJ2-7, is as follows: DTGVSQNPRHKITKRGQNVTFRCDPISEHNRLYWYRQTLGQGPEFLTYFQNEAQLEKSRLLSDRFSAERPKGSFSTLEIQRTEQGDSAMYLCASSLSNRVGYEQYFGPGTRLTVT.

The V and J genes are TRBV9 and TRBJ2-3, with 10 bases that match TRBD1. The CDR3 loop spans 14 amino acids. The V segment lost 4 bases and the J segment 3 bases; nucleotides outside the gene matches: 2. Germline CDR1 reads SGDLS; CDR2 reads YYNGEE. The CDR3 bases are TGTGCCAGCAGCCCGGGACAGGGGACAGATACGCAGTATTTT. This sequence encodes CASSPGQGTDTQYF.

The chain combines TRBV7-2 with TRBJ2-4, with 8 bases that match TRBD2. The CDR3 totals 15 residues. Germline CDR1 reads SGHTA; CDR2 reads FQGNSA. V trimming: 5 bases; J trimming: 8 bases; junction bases outside the gene matches: 11. DNA for the CDR3: TGTGCCAGCAGCCCCGGGGGGGGCTCCGTTGACATTCAGTACTTC. Translating it yields CASSPGGGSVDIQYF. Drawing the rest from reference TRBV7-2 and TRBJ2-4, the complete variable domain is GAGVSQSPSNKVTEKGKDVELRCDPISGHTALYWYRQSLGQGLEFLIYFQGNSAPDKSGLPSDRFSAERTGGSVSTLTIQRTQQEDSAVYLCASSPGGGSVDIQYFGAGTRLSVL.

The chain links TRBV6-5 to TRBJ1-1; maybe TRBD1 (6 bases). The CDR3 loop spans 13 amino acids. The germline CDR1 and CDR2 sequences are MNHEY and SVGAGI. V shed 5 bases and J shed 10 bases, with 17 bases lying between them. The CDR3 DNA is TGTGCCAGCAGTAGAACAGGGTTAGATAGAGCTTTCTTT. Translation: CASSRTGLDRAFF.

The rearrangement joins TRBV4-2 to TRBJ2-3, with a tentative D call TRBD2 (6 bases). The CDR3 totals 17 residues. Trimming took off 1 base at V and 4 bases at J, with 18 bases between the two ends. Per the germline V gene, CDR1 is LGHNA and CDR2 is YNFKEQ. The CDR3, as DNA: TGTGCCAGCAGCCAAGGAGCGGCGCCGACGGGGGCAGATACGCAGTATTTT. Residues: CASSQGAAPTGADTQYF.

This chain connects TRBV6-5 to TRBJ2-1; TRBD2 agrees at 8 bases. CDR1 and CDR2 from the germline V gene are MNHEY and SVGAGI. With V trimmed by 6 bases and J by 6 bases, 10 bases remained unmatched. The CDR3 is made up of 15 amino acids. The CDR3 protein is CASRIQYGGVNEQFF. CDR3 nucleotide sequence: TGTGCCAGCAGGATTCAGTACGGGGGGGTCAATGAGCAGTTCTTC.

This chain links TRBV9 with TRBJ2-7; 13 bases match TRBD2. The germline CDR1 and CDR2 sequences are SGDLS and YYNGEE. V shed 3 bases and J 5 bases; nucleotides not matched to a gene: 5. The CDR3 covers 15 residues. In DNA form, the CDR3 reads TGTGCCAGCAGCGGCGGACTAGCGGGAGTCCACGAGCAGTACTTC. The encoded protein is CASSGGLAGVHEQYF.

This clone has more than one count but fewer than ten. The chain joins TRBV11-2 to TRBJ2-2; D perhaps matches TRBD1 (7 bases). The length of the CDR3 is 12 residues. Germline lookup yields CDR1 SGHAT and CDR2 FQNNGV. V shed 6 bases and J shed 7 bases, with 9 bases lying between them. CDR3 sequence (DNA): TGTGCCAGCAGTCAGGGGGGCGGGGAGCTGTTTTTT. Translated: CASSQGGGELFF.

This clone was observed a handful of times. Its ends do not fully match the called genes, so a read error is possible. J is TRBJ2-3 and V is TRBV7-9; a possible D gene is TRBD2 (7 bases). The CDR3 has 14 residues. Germline values: CDR1 SEHNR, CDR2 FQNEAQ (reference sequence). CDR3 protein: CASTLRGGPDTQYF. The DNA of the CDR3 is TGTGCCAGCACCTTAAGGGGGGGCCCAGATACGCAGTATTTT.

The rearrangement links TRBV2 to TRBJ2-5, with TRBD2 identical over 10 bases. Looked up from germline, CDR1 is SNHLY and CDR2 is FYNNEI. The CDR3 is 16 residues long. V lost 0 bases to trimming and J lost 5 bases; unmatched junction nucleotides: 6. The CDR3 reads CASSEALAGAGETQYF. The CDR3 nucleotides read TGTGCCAGCAGTGAAGCCCTAGCGGGAGCGGGGGAGACCCAGTACTTC.

The rearrangement joins TRBV29-1 to TRBJ2-7, with TRBD2 matching 12 bases. Germline CDR1 and CDR2: SQVTM and ANQGSEA. With V trimmed by 1 base and J by 2 bases, 3 bases remained unmatched. This CDR3 comprises 15 residues. Here the CDR3 reads CSVEALAGGTYEQYF. CDR3 DNA sequence: TGCAGCGTTGAAGCACTAGCGGGGGGTACCTACGAGCAGTACTTC.

The V and J genes are TRBV5-5 and TRBJ2-1, with TRBD1 identical over 9 bases. The CDR3 is made up of 15 amino acids. Germline CDR1 reads SGHKS; CDR2 reads YYEKEE (reference sequence). The trim removed 2 bases at V and 3 bases at J, leaving 3 bases unmatched. CDR3 nucleotide sequence: TGTGCCAGCAGCTTATCGACAGGGGGCTACAATGAGCAGTTCTTC. It encodes CASSLSTGGYNEQFF.

V is TRBV7-9 and J is TRBJ2-7, with 7 positions matching TRBD1. With V trimmed by 0 bases and J by 0 bases, 5 bases remained unmatched. This CDR3 comprises 16 residues. Germline CDR1 reads SEHNR; CDR2 reads FQNEAQ (reference sequence). CDR3 residues: CASSLAPGQLSYEQYF. The CDR3 DNA reads TGTGCCAGCAGCTTAGCCCCGGGACAGCTCTCCTACGAGCAGTACTTC.

The chain combines TRBV6-5 with TRBJ2-1, with a weak D call TRBD2 (6 bases). The CDR3 has 14 amino acids. CDR1 is MNHEY and CDR2 is SVGAGI in the germline V gene. The V end was cut by 6 bases, the J end by 7 bases, with 16 bases between. CDR3 bases: TGTGCCAGCAGACCGGGACTGGCGTTAAATGAGCAGTTCTTC. Amino acid sequence: CASRPGLALNEQFF.

The chain recombines TRBV7-9 with TRBJ2-3; 9 bases are a match to TRBD2. V trimming: 3 bases; J trimming: 2 bases; junction bases outside the gene matches: 3. This CDR3 is 15 amino acids long. Per germline, CDR1 SEHNR and CDR2 FQNEAQ (reference sequence). The CDR3 here is CASSFPSGVTDTQYF. The CDR3 nucleotides are TGTGCCAGCAGCTTTCCTAGCGGGGTCACAGATACGCAGTATTTT. Supplemented by reference TRBV7-9 and TRBJ2-3, the full variable domain reads DTGVSQNPRHKITKRGQNVTFRCDPISEHNRLYWYRQTLGQGPEFLTYFQNEAQLEKSRLLSDRFSAERPKGSFSTLEIQRTEQGDSAMYLCASSFPSGVTDTQYFGPGTRLTVL.

The J gene is TRBJ2-1, the V gene TRBV6-1; 14 bases match TRBD2. The V gene's germline CDR1 is MNHNS and CDR2 SASEGT. Trimming removed 4 bases from V and 6 bases from J; junction bases left unmatched: 14. This CDR3 region has 19 residues. This chain's CDR3 is CASSGGLAGARETGNEQFF. CDR3 nucleotide sequence: TGTGCCAGCAGTGGGGGACTAGCGGGAGCCAGGGAGACAGGCAATGAGCAGTTCTTC.